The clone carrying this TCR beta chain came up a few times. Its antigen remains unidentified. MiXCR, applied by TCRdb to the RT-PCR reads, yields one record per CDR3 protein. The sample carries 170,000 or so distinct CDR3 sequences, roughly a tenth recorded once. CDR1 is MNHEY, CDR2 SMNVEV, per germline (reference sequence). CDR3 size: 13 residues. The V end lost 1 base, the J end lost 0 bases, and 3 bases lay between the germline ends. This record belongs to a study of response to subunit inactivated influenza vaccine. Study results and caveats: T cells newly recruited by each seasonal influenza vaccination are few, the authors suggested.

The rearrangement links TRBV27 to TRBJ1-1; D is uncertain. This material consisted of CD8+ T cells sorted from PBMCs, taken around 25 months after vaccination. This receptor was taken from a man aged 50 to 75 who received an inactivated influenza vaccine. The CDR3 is CASSLYVNTEAFF. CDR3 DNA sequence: TGTGCCAGCAGTTTATATGTGAACACTGAAGCTTTCTTT.